This is a list of T cell receptor beta chains from one sample in a study of CD8 T cells in ankylosing spondylitis. TCRdb re-called the 5' RACE reads through MiXCR, storing one row per CDR3 protein. This sample has approximately 300,000 distinct CDR3 sequences; under 8.5% occur once, and the top ten carry more than 12%. Sequences were obtained from blood, either unsorted or a sorted T cell fraction (not recorded which). All receptors derive from a male donor with ankylosing spondylitis. Both conserved end residues are trimmed from each CDR3. The listing skips clone size in some rows; elsewhere it reads once, few, many or a size class.

few,TRBV7-8,TRBJ2-7,ASSFIYEQY
few,TRBV7-2,TRBJ2-7,ASSYIAGGPYEQY
few,TRBV3-1,TRBJ2-1,ASSQGSSGRNEQF
few,TRBV9,TRBJ2-1,ASSVAGRGYNEQF
few,TRBV7-9,TRBJ2-2,ASSQYGELF
many,TRBV14,TRBJ2-3,ASRGTRFTDTQY
.,TRBV12-3/TRBV12-4,TRBJ2-6,ASTPHRVVSGANVLT
many,TRBV6-2/TRBV6-3,TRBJ2-7,ASSYVAGRGQY
many,TRBV27,TRBJ2-1,ASSLFLAGDEQF
few,TRBV29-1,TRBJ1-1,SVGDPGQGARGAF
.,TRBV5-6,TRBJ2-3,ASSPGHTDTQY
.,TRBV6-1,TRBJ2-1,ASCRGGSDNEQF
many,TRBV5-1,TRBJ2-7,ASSLGLAGVDEQY
few,TRBV3-1,TRBJ2-1,ASSAGTSAHNEQF
few,TRBV7-9,TRBJ2-7,ASSRPGQIYEQY
few,TRBV5-1,TRBJ2-2,ASSLAGSNTGELF
many,TRBV11-3,TRBJ2-2,ASSRTTGFGVAGELF
many,TRBV18,TRBJ2-7,ASSPGQGSYEQY
many,TRBV9,TRBJ2-2,ASSSRGSAQPGELF
many,TRBV12-3/TRBV12-4,TRBJ1-1,ASSFSGTENTEAF
few,TRBV5-1,TRBJ1-6,ASSLSGTGVSPLH
few,TRBV6-1,TRBJ2-7,ASSDNPGGYEQY
few,TRBV5-1,TRBJ2-7,ASSWTSGSHEQY
few,TRBV12-3/TRBV12-4,TRBJ2-1,ASSTTSHPSYNEQF
.,TRBV12-3/TRBV12-4,TRBJ1-3,ASTWAGRTHETGNTIY
few,TRBV15,TRBJ2-1,ATRGVFGEVAYNEQF
many,TRBV20-1,TRBJ2-5,SAGKQETQY
many,TRBV29-1,TRBJ1-1,SPGGFESF